These T cell receptor beta chains were read from a single sample in a study of cytomegalovirus exposure and HLA in healthy donors. Produced via immunoSEQ multiplex PCR; TCRdb's table is partial and in-frame only. The sample consists of 150,000 to 200,000 clones, around 90% of them appearing once. The sequencing input was PBMCs. Receptor source: a young woman in good health and CMV-seronegative. CDR3s include the opening cysteine and the closing phenylalanine or tryptophan. A D gene is named only where the DNA matches it firmly. Only part of the rows carry a size: once, few, many, or a class if the clone is expanded.

v_call: TRBV2
j_call: TRBJ1-1
d_call: TRBD1
clone_size: .
cdr3_nt: TGTGCCAGCACACGACAGGGGCAGAGCACTGAAGCTTTCTTT
cdr3_aa: CASTRQGQSTEAFF

v_call: TRBV6-6
j_call: TRBJ2-7
d_call: .
clone_size: .
cdr3_nt: TGTGCCAGCAGCCCTAAGTTGTACGAGCAGTACTTC
cdr3_aa: CASSPKLYEQYF

v_call: TRBV19
j_call: TRBJ1-2
d_call: .
clone_size: .
cdr3_nt: TGTGCCAGTAGTATTAACTCTAACTATGGCTACACCTTC
cdr3_aa: CASSINSNYGYTF

v_call: TRBV28
j_call: TRBJ1-2
d_call: .
clone_size: .
cdr3_nt: TGTGCCAGCAGTTTTGGGCAGGGTGGTGGCTACACCTTC
cdr3_aa: CASSFGQGGGYTF

v_call: TRBV27
j_call: TRBJ1-5
d_call: .
clone_size: .
cdr3_nt: TGTGCCAGCAGTTTATCTCCGGGCAGGGATCAGCCCCAGCATTTT
cdr3_aa: CASSLSPGRDQPQHF

v_call: TRBV19
j_call: TRBJ1-1
d_call: .
clone_size: .
cdr3_nt: TGTGCCACCGACAGTTGGGAAACTGAAGCTTTCTTT
cdr3_aa: CATDSWETEAFF

v_call: TRBV19
j_call: TRBJ2-2
d_call: .
clone_size: .
cdr3_nt: TGTGCCAGCGGGGTGCGGGCGAACACCGGGGAGCTGTTTTTT
cdr3_aa: CASGVRANTGELFF

v_call: TRBV7-3
j_call: TRBJ2-2
d_call: .
clone_size: .
cdr3_nt: TGTGCCAGCAGCTTAACGGCCCCCGGGGAGCTGTTTTTT
cdr3_aa: CASSLTAPGELFF

v_call: TRBV6-1
j_call: TRBJ1-4
d_call: .
clone_size: .
cdr3_nt: TGTGCCAGCGAGGCATCAGAAACTAATGAAAAACTGTTTTTT
cdr3_aa: CASEASETNEKLFF

v_call: TRBV4-3
j_call: TRBJ1-6
d_call: TRBD1
clone_size: once
cdr3_nt: TGCGCCAGCAGCCAACAGGGACAGCATAATTCACCCCTCCACTTT
cdr3_aa: CASSQQGQHNSPLHF

v_call: TRBV7-3
j_call: TRBJ2-2
d_call: .
clone_size: once
cdr3_nt: TGTGCCAGCAGCTTGGACAGTACCGGGGAGCTGTTTTTT
cdr3_aa: CASSLDSTGELFF

v_call: TRBV6-1
j_call: TRBJ2-7
d_call: .
clone_size: .
cdr3_nt: TGTGCCAGCTGGTCCGGCGGAAGCTCCTACGAGCAGTACTTC
cdr3_aa: CASWSGGSSYEQYF

v_call: TRBV6-5
j_call: TRBJ1-4
d_call: .
clone_size: .
cdr3_nt: TGTGCCAGCAGTTCCTCCCAGGCAACTAATGAAAAACTGTTTTTT
cdr3_aa: CASSSSQATNEKLFF

v_call: TRBV5-1
j_call: TRBJ2-3
d_call: TRBD2
clone_size: .
cdr3_nt: TGCGCCAGCAGCCCGGGACAGGGACTAGCGGGAGGGACCACAGATACGCAGTATTTT
cdr3_aa: CASSPGQGLAGGTTDTQYF

v_call: TRBV6-5
j_call: TRBJ2-7
d_call: .
clone_size: .
cdr3_nt: TGTGCCAGCTACTCCCCCCACAGGGAAAACGAGCAGTACTTC
cdr3_aa: CASYSPHRENEQYF

v_call: TRBV2
j_call: TRBJ2-7
d_call: .
clone_size: .
cdr3_nt: TGTGCCAGCAGTGAAGGGAGGTCGGTCAGCTCCTACGAGCAGTACTTC
cdr3_aa: CASSEGRSVSSYEQYF

v_call: TRBV6-1
j_call: TRBJ1-1
d_call: .
clone_size: .
cdr3_nt: TGTGCCAGCAGGGACTGGGATGAAGCTTTCTTT
cdr3_aa: CASRDWDEAFF

v_call: TRBV11-2
j_call: TRBJ2-3
d_call: TRBD1
clone_size: .
cdr3_nt: TGTGCCAGCAGCTACGGGGACAGGGGGCGAACAGATACGCAGTATTTT
cdr3_aa: CASSYGDRGRTDTQYF

v_call: TRBV6-6
j_call: TRBJ2-7
d_call: TRBD1
clone_size: .
cdr3_nt: TGTGCCAGCAGTCGACCGGGACAGACCACAACCTACGAGCAGTACTTC
cdr3_aa: CASSRPGQTTTYEQYF

v_call: TRBV5-1
j_call: TRBJ1-6
d_call: .
clone_size: once
cdr3_nt: TGCGCCAGCAGCGCGGGGGGGGGTCGGGATTCACCCCTCCACTTT
cdr3_aa: CASSAGGGRDSPLHF

v_call: TRBV9
j_call: TRBJ1-1
d_call: .
clone_size: .
cdr3_nt: TGTGCCAGCAGCGTCAGGGCGGGGGCTGAAGCTTTCTTT
cdr3_aa: CASSVRAGAEAFF

v_call: TRBV7-9
j_call: TRBJ2-3
d_call: .
clone_size: .
cdr3_nt: TGTGCCAGCAGCTTAAGCGGTAGCACAGATACGCAGTATTTT
cdr3_aa: CASSLSGSTDTQYF

v_call: TRBV6-5
j_call: TRBJ2-7
d_call: TRBD2
clone_size: few
cdr3_nt: TGTGCCAGCAGTCGGACTAGCGGGTCCTACGAGCAGTACTTC
cdr3_aa: CASSRTSGSYEQYF

v_call: TRBV11-2
j_call: TRBJ1-1
d_call: .
clone_size: .
cdr3_nt: TGTGCCAGCAGCCCTTCATCAGGGACTGAAGCTTTCTTT
cdr3_aa: CASSPSSGTEAFF

v_call: TRBV28
j_call: TRBJ1-1
d_call: .
clone_size: once
cdr3_nt: TGTGCCAGCAGTTTATTCACGGGGGGTGAAGCTTTCTTT
cdr3_aa: CASSLFTGGEAFF

v_call: TRBV5-1
j_call: TRBJ2-1
d_call: TRBD2
clone_size: .
cdr3_nt: TGCGCCAGCTCCGGTGGGACTAGCTCCTACAATGAGCAGTTCTTC
cdr3_aa: CASSGGTSSYNEQFF

v_call: TRBV14
j_call: TRBJ2-3
d_call: TRBD2
clone_size: once
cdr3_nt: TGTGCCAGCAGTCAGGAGGGACTAGCGGGCACAGATACGCAGTATTTT
cdr3_aa: CASSQEGLAGTDTQYF

v_call: TRBV7-2
j_call: TRBJ2-1
d_call: TRBD2
clone_size: .
cdr3_nt: TGTGCCAGCAGTGCCGGGCGGGGGAGGGGTAGCAATGAGCAGTTCTTC
cdr3_aa: CASSAGRGRGSNEQFF